A selection of T cell receptor beta chains follows, all from one sample in a study of T cell repertoires in aging, cancer and after chemotherapy. MiXCR was run by TCRdb on the multiplex PCR reads, yielding one entry per CDR3 protein. The table has about 1,500 distinct CDR3 sequences, 28% seen once. The sample comprised blood. Receptors originate from a human donor with a solid tumor. CDR3s include the opening cysteine and the closing phenylalanine or tryptophan. A D gene is named only where the DNA matches it firmly. Rows give clone size only sometimes, using once, few, many, or a class for an expanded clone.

J gene: TRBJ1-1; V gene: TRBV6-5; clone size: NA; D gene: NA; CDR3 DNA: TGTGCCAGCAGTTACTCTGGCAATCTGAACACTGAAGCTTTCTTT; CDR3 protein: CASSYSGNLNTEAFF
J gene: TRBJ2-7; V gene: TRBV18; clone size: NA; D gene: NA; CDR3 DNA: TGTGCCAGCTCACCGACAGCTTGGGAGCAGTACTTC; CDR3 protein: CASSPTAWEQYF
J gene: TRBJ2-7; V gene: TRBV15; clone size: NA; D gene: TRBD1; CDR3 DNA: TGTGCCACCAGCAGTTCGACAGGGTTTGGCTACGAGCAGTACTTC; CDR3 protein: CATSSSTGFGYEQYF
J gene: TRBJ1-1; V gene: TRBV19; clone size: NA; D gene: NA; CDR3 DNA: TGTGCCAGTAGACACTCGAACACTGAAGCTTTCTTT; CDR3 protein: CASRHSNTEAFF
J gene: TRBJ2-1; V gene: TRBV19; clone size: few; D gene: NA; CDR3 DNA: TGTGCCAGTAGTATAGGCCAGTACAATGAGCAGTTCTTC; CDR3 protein: CASSIGQYNEQFF
J gene: TRBJ2-7; V gene: TRBV6-5; clone size: large; D gene: NA; CDR3 DNA: TGTGCCAGCAGTCACAAACAGGGGGGGTCCTACGAGCAGTACTTC; CDR3 protein: CASSHKQGGSYEQYF
J gene: TRBJ2-1; V gene: TRBV24-1; clone size: NA; D gene: NA; CDR3 DNA: TGTGCCACCAGTGCCCCTCGCCAGGGGAGCTCCTACAATGAGCAGTTCTTC; CDR3 protein: CATSAPRQGSSYNEQFF
J gene: TRBJ2-7; V gene: TRBV6-1; clone size: NA; D gene: NA; CDR3 DNA: TGTGCCAGCAGTGAAGCCCGACCCGGGGAGCAGTACTTC; CDR3 protein: CASSEARPGEQYF
J gene: TRBJ1-5; V gene: TRBV20-1; clone size: few; D gene: NA; CDR3 DNA: TGCAGTGCTAGAGCACCGGGCAATCAGCCCCAGCATTTT; CDR3 protein: CSARAPGNQPQHF
J gene: TRBJ2-3; V gene: TRBV18; clone size: NA; D gene: NA; CDR3 DNA: TGTGCCAGCGCAATTGGGGGGAGCGCAGATACGCAGTGTTTT; CDR3 protein: CASAIGGSADTQCF
J gene: TRBJ1-3; V gene: TRBV6-6; clone size: few; D gene: NA; CDR3 DNA: TGTGCCAGCAGTTATGCCCTTCGAGGGGACTCTGGAAACACCATATATTTT; CDR3 protein: CASSYALRGDSGNTIYF
J gene: TRBJ2-7; V gene: TRBV19; clone size: large; D gene: NA; CDR3 DNA: TGTGCCAGTAGTATGGTTTCCCGCGCAGGGGGACTTTCCTACGAGCAGTACTTC; CDR3 protein: CASSMVSRAGGLSYEQYF
J gene: TRBJ1-6; V gene: TRBV12-3/TRBV12-4; clone size: NA; D gene: NA; CDR3 DNA: TGTGCCAGCAGTTTTCTCCCAGGGAAAGGTTCACCCCTCCACTTT; CDR3 protein: CASSFLPGKGSPLHF
J gene: TRBJ1-1; V gene: TRBV5-4; clone size: NA; D gene: TRBD1; CDR3 DNA: TGTGCCAGCAGGACGGGACAGGTTTCTTGGGGATACACTGAAGCTTTCTTT; CDR3 protein: CASRTGQVSWGYTEAFF
J gene: TRBJ1-1; V gene: TRBV5-5; clone size: few; D gene: NA; CDR3 DNA: TGTGCCAGCAGCATTGGGACATCGAACATGAACACTGAAGCTTTCTTT; CDR3 protein: CASSIGTSNMNTEAFF
J gene: TRBJ1-6; V gene: TRBV19; clone size: NA; D gene: NA; CDR3 DNA: TGTGCCAGTAGTTCACCGATCAGGATTGATTCACCCCTCCACTTT; CDR3 protein: CASSSPIRIDSPLHF
J gene: TRBJ1-1; V gene: TRBV12-3/TRBV12-4; clone size: NA; D gene: TRBD1; CDR3 DNA: TGTGCCAGCAGTTCCGGGACAGGGATTTCGGTGAACACTGAAGCTTTCTTT; CDR3 protein: CASSSGTGISVNTEAFF
J gene: TRBJ2-7; V gene: TRBV28; clone size: few; D gene: TRBD1; CDR3 DNA: TGTGCCAGCAGTACCAGGGGGGAGCAGTACTTC; CDR3 protein: CASSTRGEQYF